These 14 T cell receptor beta chains came from one sample sequenced in a study of T cell responses to AZD1222 COVID-19 vaccine. Repertoires were generated with immunoSEQ multiplex PCR, while TCRdb's copy carries only in-frame clones and drops some. The sample has roughly 40,000 clones; over 75% are singletons. The material was peripheral blood, obtained 28 days after the second dose of the MenACWY control vaccine. These receptors were collected from an adult who received the MenACWY meningococcal vaccine as a control.

This chain joins TRBV9 and TRBJ2-6, with D unresolved. Trimming cost V 0 bases and J 0 bases, with 13 bases left between them. The CDR3 is made up of 18 amino acids. The germline V gene has CDR1 SGDLS and CDR2 YYNGEE. DNA of the CDR3: TGTGCCAGCAGCGTAGACATCGGGCGGCCCTCTGGGGCCAACGTCCTGACTTTC. This sequence encodes CASSVDIGRPSGANVLTF.

This clone has just one count. The V and J genes are TRBV12-3 or TRBV12-4 and TRBJ2-5; TRBD1 aligns across 7 bases. The CDR3 covers 12 residues. V lost 6 bases, J lost 9 bases, and 7 bases stayed unmatched. The CDR3 loop is CASSRTDRAQYF. Here the CDR3 DNA reads TGTGCCAGCAGCCGGACCGACAGGGCCCAGTACTTC.

This clone was observed a few times. The chain has TRBV7-2 and TRBJ2-1; D remains ambiguous. This CDR3 is built from 11 residues. V shed 1 base and J shed 10 bases, with 5 bases lying between them. Looked up from germline, CDR1 is SGHTA and CDR2 is FQGNSA. CDR3 sequence (DNA): TGTGCCAGCAGCTTAGAGTTAGAGCAGTTCTTC. This sequence encodes CASSLELEQFF.

The gene calls are TRBV5-6 and TRBJ2-7; 8 bases match TRBD1. The CDR3 runs 13 residues. In germline, CDR1 is SGHDT, CDR2 YYEEEE. The J segment lost 3 bases and the V segment lost 5 bases, leaving 4 bases of the junction unmatched. CDR3 bases: TGTGCCAGCAGACCGACAGGGGTCTACGAGCAGTACTTC. Translated: CASRPTGVYEQYF. Together with reference TRBV5-6 and TRBJ2-7, the CDR3 gives the full variable domain: DAGVTQSPTHLIKTRGQQVTLRCSPKSGHDTVSWYQQALGQGPQFIFQYYEEEERQRGNFPDRFSGHQFPNYSSELNVNALLLGDSALYLCASRPTGVYEQYFGPGTRLTVT.

The rearrangement uses TRBV19 and TRBJ1-3; D unclear. The CDR3 totals 17 residues. In germline, CDR1 is LNHDA, CDR2 SQIVND (reference sequence). V lost 6 bases and J 0 bases, leaving 18 bases between the germline ends. The CDR3: CASRREGVGNSGNTIYF. The CDR3 coding sequence is TGTGCCAGTAGAAGAGAAGGCGTCGGGAACTCTGGAAACACCATATATTTT.

The chain uses TRBV10-1 and TRBJ2-7; D might be TRBD1 (6 bases). The germline V gene has CDR1 WNHNN and CDR2 SYGVQD (reference sequence). CDR3 length: 13 amino acids. V lost 8 bases and J lost 7, with 18 bases in between. The CDR3 loop is CASSGTPDREQYF. The CDR3, as DNA: TGCGCCAGCTCCGGGACACCCGACCGGGAGCAGTACTTC.

The sample holds a few counts of this clone. The V and J genes are TRBV12-5 and TRBJ2-1, with D hard to call. From germline, CDR1 is LGHNT and CDR2 FRNRAP. This CDR3 spans 17 amino acids. V gave up 3 bases and J gave up 1 base, with 16 bases separating them. The CDR3: CASGFTASKRSYNEQFF. DNA of the CDR3: TGTGCTAGTGGTTTTACGGCAAGCAAGAGATCCTACAATGAGCAGTTCTTC.

This clone was recorded once. The rearrangement links TRBV7-2 to TRBJ2-2; D might be TRBD2 (6 bases). Looked up from germline, CDR1 is SGHTA and CDR2 is FQGNSA. Trimming removed 5 bases at V and 1 base at J, with 11 bases between. This CDR3 contains 15 residues. The CDR3 coding sequence is TGTGCCAGCAGCACGGGACTTTTGAACACCGGGGAGCTGTTTTTT. Its translation is CASSTGLLNTGELFF. Full variable domain (remainder filled in from reference TRBV7-2 and TRBJ2-2): GAGVSQSPSNKVTEKGKDVELRCDPISGHTALYWYRQSLGQGLEFLIYFQGNSAPDKSGLPSDRFSAERTGGSVSTLTIQRTQQEDSAVYLCASSTGLLNTGELFFGEGSRLTVL.

The chain combines TRBV10-2 with TRBJ1-2, with D unclear. Trimming cost V 6 bases and J 10 bases, with 12 bases left between them. The CDR3 is 11 amino acids. The V gene's germline CDR1 is WSHSY and CDR2 SAAADI. CDR3 DNA: TGCGCCAGCAGGGCCGACCGCACCTACACCTTC. Its translation is CASRADRTYTF.

J is TRBJ2-7 and V is TRBV29-1; 11 bases agree with TRBD2. The V segment lost 7 bases and the J segment 3 bases; nucleotides outside the gene matches: 5. Germline CDR1 reads SQVTM; CDR2 reads ANQGSEA. The CDR3 contains 13 residues. The DNA for the CDR3 is TGCAGCGCTCTAGCGGGAGGCTTCTACGAGCAGTACTTC. This translates into CSALAGGFYEQYF.

The chain has TRBV27 and TRBJ2-2, with TRBD1 identical over 9 bases. V was clipped by 8 bases and J by 6 bases; unmatched bases: 13. The CDR3 is 16 residues long. Germline V gene lookup returns CDR1 MNHEY and CDR2 SMNVEV (reference sequence). CDR3: CASRIVGTGSAGELFF. The DNA for the CDR3 is TGTGCCAGCCGAATAGTCGGGACAGGGTCTGCCGGGGAGCTGTTTTTT.

The gene calls are TRBV5-1 and TRBJ2-1; D may be TRBD2 (6 bases). Germline loops: CDR1 SGHRS, CDR2 YFSETQ. The V gene lost 6 bases and the J gene lost 6 bases, with 19 bases spanning the gap. This CDR3 has 15 amino acids. CDR3 in amino acids: CASTLDGDSGNEQFF. CDR3 nucleotide sequence: TGCGCCAGCACCCTGGACGGGGACTCGGGCAATGAGCAGTTCTTC. Together with reference TRBV5-1 and TRBJ2-1, the CDR3 gives the full variable domain: KAGVTQTPRYLIKTRGQQVTLSCSPISGHRSVSWYQQTPGQGLQFLFEYFSETQRNKGNFPGRFSGRQFSNSRSEMNVSTLELGDSALYLCASTLDGDSGNEQFFGPGTRLTVL.

The chain joins TRBV16 to TRBJ1-2, with 8 nucleotides matching TRBD1. The CDR3 extends over 13 amino acids. The germline gives CDR1 KGHSY, CDR2 FQNENV. Trimming cost V 4 bases and J 6 bases; bases outside gene matches: 4. The CDR3: CASSLTGGNGYTF. The CDR3 region has the DNA TGTGCCAGCAGCCTAACAGGGGGGAATGGCTACACCTTC.

The V and J genes are TRBV11-1 and TRBJ2-7; D uncertain. The CDR3 loop spans 15 amino acids. V lost 5 bases, J lost 2 bases, and 16 bases lay in between. Germline lookup yields CDR1 SGHAT and CDR2 FQDESV (reference sequence). The CDR3 DNA sequence: TGTGCCAGCAGCCCCCCCCGGATGGGGACCTACGAGCAGTACTTC. The encoded protein is CASSPPRMGTYEQYF. Variable domain in full (rest from reference TRBV11-1 and TRBJ2-7): EAEVAQSPRYKITEKSQAVAFWCDPISGHATLYWYRQILGQGPELLVQFQDESVVDDSQLPKDRFSAERLKGVDSTLKIQPAELGDSAMYLCASSPPRMGTYEQYFGPGTRLTVT.